This T cell receptor (beta chain) comes out of a study of blood T cell repertoires in COVID-19. Looking at the study overall: Whether acute or convalescent, the COVID-19 samples came from the United States, Italy and Spain.

The method was immunoSEQ multiplex PCR; TCRdb's version includes in-frame clones alone and lacks a portion of them. The data contain just over 300,000 clones, approximately 91% of them singletons. This TCR was sampled from a woman aged 40 to 55 who had recovered from COVID-19. Sequences were obtained from PBMCs or T cells enriched from blood (not recorded which).

The CDR3 sequence: CASSIPTGESPLHF. CDR3 coding DNA: TGCGCCAGCAGCATCCCGACAGGGGAATCACCCCTCCACTTT. The chain recombines TRBV5-1 with TRBJ1-6; 8 bases are shared with TRBD1. Germline trimming cut 4 bases from V and 10 bases from J; bases unmatched to any gene: 7. Per germline, CDR1 SGHRS and CDR2 YFSETQ. CDR3 length equals 14 residues.